This TCR beta chain was recorded in a study of preoperative IRX-2 immunotherapy in early breast cancer. Generated by immunoSEQ multiplex PCR, the TCRdb table keeps only in-frame clones and is missing some. The repertoire holds around 25,000 clones, roughly 96% seen once, with roughly 17% in the top ten. Described treatment: preoperative locoregional IRX-2 cytokine immunotherapy. This phase Ib study tested locoregional IRX-2 cytokine immunotherapy given before surgery. This CDR3 is built from 12 residues. CDR1 SNHLY and CDR2 FYNNEI come from the germline V gene. V was shortened by 9 bases and J by 1 base, with 9 bases between the two germline ends.

The source material was tumor tissue, sampled after IRX-2 immunotherapy. The chain employs TRBV2 and TRBJ2-5, with a tentative D call TRBD2 (6 bases). The sequence came from a human donor with breast cancer. The CDR3 loop reads CASLAFQETQYF. CDR3 DNA sequence: TGTGCCAGTCTAGCGTTCCAAGAGACCCAGTACTTC.